The present T cell receptor beta chain was sequenced within a study of breast tumors, draining lymph nodes, adjacent tissues. Broader study findings: Compared with lymph nodes, tumors were less diverse; compared with nontumor tissue, more. The data were judged consistent with most tumor T cells coming from lymph node and expanding in tumor. That most tumor T cells come from lymph nodes remained unproven. Compared with basal-like, luminal-like tumors shared significantly more repertoire with nontumor tissue.

The CDR3 sequence is 13 residues long. CDR1 is SNHLY and CDR2 is FYNNEI in the germline V gene. V lost 3 bases, J lost 3 bases, and 8 bases lay in between. The lymph nodes were axillary draining lymph nodes from breast cancer patients. TCRdb re-derived calls from the multiplex PCR reads in MiXCR, one entry per CDR3 protein. The repertoire holds 200,000 to 250,000 distinct CDR3 sequences, around 35% seen once, with approximately 3.7% in the top ten. This clonotype showed up many times. What it binds is unknown. The source of this sequence is a female donor with breast cancer. Some clones in this sample may be carry-over from other donors' samples. Sequencing was performed on axillary lymph node tissue. V gene TRBV2 combines with J gene TRBJ2-5; unclear D gene. The CDR3 protein is CASSDQRKETQYF. The CDR3 coding sequence is TGTGCCAGCAGTGACCAGCGAAAAGAGACCCAGTACTTC.